Listed here is a single T cell receptor (beta chain). As yet, its antigen is unknown. TCRdb itself ran the RT-PCR reads through MiXCR, one entry per CDR3 protein. The repertoire holds around 150,000 distinct CDR3 sequences, with 11% as singletons. This sample stems from a study of response to subunit inactivated influenza vaccine. The CDR3 contains 20 residues. Trimming took 5 bases from V and 2 from J; bases not matched to a gene: 18. Per the germline V gene, CDR1 is MDHEN and CDR2 is SYDVKM. Study results and limitations: Authors suggested seasonal influenza vaccinations each recruit few new T cells.

The chain is built from TRBV28 and TRBJ2-3, with TRBD2 matching 11 bases. The sequencing used non-naive T cells sorted from PBMCs, collected roughly 48 days after vaccination. The clonotype originates from a man aged 50 to 60 who received an inactivated influenza vaccine. The CDR3 bases are TGTGCCAGCAGTCCCACCACCTCCTTAGCGGGAGGGCCGGACACAGATACGCAGTATTTT. Its protein is CASSPTTSLAGGPDTDTQYF.